This entry is about one TCR beta chain. This sample stems from a study of human T cells and chemical hapten exposure. Time point reported: healthy volunteer bleed at 2 weeks. Unfractionated whole blood served as the source for total RNA extraction. The CDR3 loop spans 17 amino acids. Losses at the gene ends were 5 bases for V and 0 bases for J; bases not matched to a gene: 6. Germline lookup yields CDR1 SGHTA and CDR2 FQGNSA. The library put unique molecular identifiers onto individual cDNA molecules. TCRdb re-derived calls from the RACE reads in MiXCR, one entry per CDR3 protein. The repertoire holds roughly 120,000 distinct CDR3 sequences, 8.5% to 9.5% seen once, with about 2% in the top ten.

V is TRBV7-2 and J is TRBJ2-3; 12 bases are a match to TRBD2. Sequenced material: whole blood. This TCR was recovered from a male donor in good health. Some clones in this sample may be carry-over from other donors' samples. The CDR3 is CASSPRLAGVSTDTQYF. The CDR3 DNA sequence: TGTGCCAGCAGCCCTCGACTAGCGGGAGTGAGCACAGATACGCAGTATTTT. Filled out from reference TRBV7-2 and TRBJ2-3, the complete variable domain reads GAGVSQSPSNKVTEKGKDVELRCDPISGHTALYWYRQSLGQGLEFLIYFQGNSAPDKSGLPSDRFSAERTGGSVSTLTIQRTQQEDSAVYLCASSPRLAGVSTDTQYFGPGTRLTVL.